The 32 T cell receptor beta chains below all came from one sample that was sequenced in a study of blood T cell repertoires in COVID-19 (dated by TCRdb to 2018 to 2021). Library preparation used the immunoSEQ multiplex PCR assay. This immuneACCESS table, as held by TCRdb, lists in-frame sequences with V and J called but not all clones. Of the missing ones, under half trace to an unresolved V gene in checked studies; the others have no known cause. The sample yields about 150,000 clones; approximately 85% were counted once. The top ten clones comprise approximately 6.9% of the sample. Source material: peripheral blood. All receptors derive from a man older than 75 with COVID-19, enrolled during active disease.

This clone has a handful of counts. The CDR3 DNA reads as TGTGCCAGCAGCCCCGGGCAGGGGAATCAGCCCCAGCATTTT. Protein product: CASSPGQGNQPQHF. The chain has TRBV27 and TRBJ1-5, with D perhaps TRBD1 (6 bases). V was cut by 6 bases and J by 4 bases, with 13 bases left in between. CDR1 is MNHEY and CDR2 is SMNVEV in the germline V gene (reference sequence). This CDR3 comprises 14 residues.

The chain recombines TRBV5-1 with TRBJ1-2; 7 bases match TRBD1. Germline assignment: CDR1 SGHRS and CDR2 YFSETQ. The ends lost 0 bases at V and 3 bases at J; junction bases unmatched: 8. The CDR3 length is 16 residues. The CDR3 DNA follows: TGCGCCAGCAGCTTGGGCTCGACAGGGTTTCACTATGGCTACACCTTC. Its translation: CASSLGSTGFHYGYTF.

The rearrangement uses TRBV13 and TRBJ2-7; D is possibly TRBD2 (5 bases). The CDR3 covers 12 residues. The germline V gene has CDR1 PRHDT and CDR2 FYEKMQ (reference sequence). V gave up 2 bases and J gave up 6 bases, with 8 bases separating them. Here the CDR3 reads CASSLSRGEQYF. CDR3 sequence (DNA): TGTGCCAGCAGCTTAAGCCGGGGCGAGCAGTACTTC. Using reference TRBV13 and TRBJ2-7 for the parts outside the CDR3, the full variable domain is AAGVIQSPRHLIKEKRETATLKCYPIPRHDTVYWYQQGPGQDPQFLISFYEKMQSDKGSIPDRFSAQQFSDYHSELNMSSLELGDSALYFCASSLSRGEQYFGPGTRLTVT.

The chain is built from TRBV5-5 and TRBJ1-1; 9 nucleotides line up with TRBD1. This CDR3 has 16 amino acids. Germline lookup yields CDR1 SGHKS and CDR2 YYEKEE (reference sequence). J was trimmed by 10 bases and V by 5 bases; bases with no gene match: 18. CDR3 DNA sequence: TGTGCCAGCAGATCAGAACAGGGGGCGAATCTAGGGCGAGCTTTCTTT. Protein: CASRSEQGANLGRAFF.

The V call is TRBV18, the J call TRBJ2-7, with 8 bases matching TRBD1. V shed 3 bases and J 2 bases; nucleotides not matched to a gene: 3. This CDR3 has 14 residues. The V gene's germline CDR1 is KGHSH and CDR2 LQKENI. CDR3 region: CASSPGDRTYEQYF. DNA of the CDR3: TGTGCCAGCTCACCCGGGGACAGGACCTACGAGCAGTACTTC. Using reference TRBV18 and TRBJ2-7 for the parts outside the CDR3, the full variable domain is NAGVMQNPRHLVRRRGQEARLRCSPMKGHSHVYWYRQLPEEGLKFMVYLQKENIIDESGMPKERFSAEFPKEGPSILRIQQVVRGDSAAYFCASSPGDRTYEQYFGPGTRLTVT.

This clone turned up a few times. This chain uses TRBV3-1 (or the pseudogene TRBV3-2) with TRBJ1-1, with D hard to call. V was shortened by 0 bases and J by 0 bases, with 11 bases between the two germline ends. Germline V CDR1 and CDR2: LGHDT, YNNKEL (reference sequence). This CDR3 contains 16 residues. In DNA form, the CDR3 reads TGTGCCAGCAGCCAAGATATCAGCAGGCTGAACACTGAAGCTTTCTTT. Translating gives CASSQDISRLNTEAFF.

The chain carries TRBV6-5 and TRBJ1-6; 7 positions agree with TRBD1. This CDR3 region has 15 residues. Germline V gene data show CDR1 as MNHEY and CDR2 as SVGAGI. V gave up 10 bases and J gave up 10 bases; unmatched junction bases: 16. The CDR3 region has the DNA TGTGCCACAAATAGACAGGGTAGAGCTGGATCACCCCTCCACTTT. Residues: CATNRQGRAGSPLHF.

CDR3 sequence reads: CASSRTGATEAFF. The CDR3, as DNA: TGCGCCAGCAGCCGGACAGGGGCGACTGAAGCTTTCTTT. The chain couples TRBV4-1 to TRBJ1-1; 9 nucleotides line up with TRBD1. CDR3 size: 13 residues. The junction had 2 bases not matched to a gene; V was cut back by 4 bases and J by 5 bases. Germline V gene sequence: CDR1 MGHRA, CDR2 YSYEKL.

This clone was found once. The rearrangement joins TRBV7-3 to TRBJ1-1; 9 bases align to TRBD1. Germline V CDR1 and CDR2: SGHTA, FQGTGA. The CDR3 is 15 amino acids. Germline trimming cut 3 bases from V and 3 bases from J; bases unmatched to any gene: 5. The CDR3 DNA reads TGTGCCAGCAGCTTGGTGGGACAGGGTTACACTGAAGCTTTCTTT. It codes for CASSLVGQGYTEAFF.

This chain joins TRBV20-1 and TRBJ1-2; D possibly corresponds to TRBD1 (5 bases). In germline, CDR1 is DFQATT, CDR2 SNEGSKA (reference sequence). V lost 3 bases and J 4 bases, leaving 15 bases between the germline ends. CDR3 length: 14 amino acids. CDR3 in DNA: TGCAGTGCTAGTAACAGGTTTACCATCTATGGCTACACCTTC. Its protein is CSASNRFTIYGYTF.

The table lists this clone with a few counts. J is TRBJ2-3 and V is TRBV29-1; D perhaps matches TRBD1 (6 bases). The V gene lost 7 bases and the J gene lost 1 base, with 9 bases spanning the gap. The length of the CDR3 is 12 residues. Germline V gene lookup returns CDR1 SQVTM and CDR2 ANQGSEA. The CDR3 region is CSARTGTDTQYF. As DNA, the CDR3 is TGCAGCGCTAGGACAGGCACAGATACGCAGTATTTT.

The chain combines TRBV5-1 with TRBJ1-5; D remains ambiguous. Germline V gene lookup returns CDR1 SGHRS and CDR2 YFSETQ. The V gene lost 4 bases and the J gene lost 7 bases, with 12 bases spanning the gap. The CDR3 has 13 residues. This CDR3 reads CASSPEEGQPQHF. DNA of the CDR3: TGCGCCAGCAGCCCTGAGGAGGGACAGCCCCAGCATTTT.

In DNA form, the CDR3 reads TGTGCCACCAGCAGAGGGGCAGGCCATCAGCCCCAGCATTTT. Its translation is CATSRGAGHQPQHF. The chain is built from TRBV15 and TRBJ1-5, with unresolved D. The V gene's germline CDR1 is LNHNV and CDR2 YYDKDF (reference sequence). Trimming took 1 base from V and 5 from J, leaving 9 bases between them. The CDR3 covers 14 residues.

V is TRBV7-2 and J is TRBJ1-5, with D unclear. Trimming pared 0 bases from V and 3 bases from J, leaving 9 bases between. In germline, CDR1 is SGHTA, CDR2 FQGNSA. The CDR3 has 15 residues. CDR3 amino acids: CASSLAQTPNQPQHF. CDR3 DNA: TGTGCCAGCAGCTTAGCGCAAACACCCAATCAGCCCCAGCATTTT.

The genes are TRBV28 and TRBJ1-2; D not resolved. This CDR3 comprises 13 residues. The V end was cut by 6 bases, the J end by 4 bases, with 12 bases between. In germline, CDR1 is MDHEN, CDR2 SYDVKM. The CDR3 region has the DNA TGTGCCAGCAGCCTCCGAGTGGTCTATGGCTACACCTTC. This gives the protein CASSLRVVYGYTF.

The rearrangement uses TRBV7-6 and TRBJ2-6, with D possibly TRBD1 on 5 matching bases. V lost 2 bases, J lost 0 bases, and 14 bases lay in between. The CDR3 extends over 18 amino acids. CDR1 is SGHVS and CDR2 is FNYEAQ in the germline V gene. CDR3 loop: CASSLRVPQDSGANVLTF. CDR3 coding DNA: TGTGCCAGCAGCTTAAGAGTTCCACAGGACTCTGGGGCCAACGTCCTGACTTTC.

The CDR3 reads CASSSSAGEAFF. The DNA for the CDR3 is TGTGCCAGCTCCTCCAGCGCGGGAGAAGCTTTCTTT. This rearrangement joins TRBV18 to TRBJ1-1, with D uncertain. Trimming took 6 bases from V and 8 from J, leaving 13 bases between them. Germline V CDR1 and CDR2: KGHSH, LQKENI. The CDR3 spans 12 residues. The complete variable domain, with remaining parts taken from reference TRBV18 and TRBJ1-1, reads NAGVMQNPRHLVRRRGQEARLRCSPMKGHSHVYWYRQLPEEGLKFMVYLQKENIIDESGMPKERFSAEFPKEGPSILRIQQVVRGDSAAYFCASSSSAGEAFFGQGTRLTVV.

The rearrangement uses TRBV21-1 and TRBJ2-5; TRBD2, the D gene given by the table, was not confirmed from the DNA. TRBV21-1 is given as a pseudogene. The CDR3 is 15 amino acids. CDR3 sequence: CASSKGILLQETQYF. The CDR3 coding sequence is TGTGCCAGCAGCAAAGGTATACTTCTCCAAGAGACCCAGTACTTC.

The chain is built from TRBV6-5 and TRBJ1-5, with TRBD1 identical over 7 bases. The CDR3 covers 14 residues. The trim removed 5 bases at V and 3 bases at J, leaving 4 bases unmatched. Germline-derived CDR1 and CDR2 are MNHEY and SVGAGI. DNA for the CDR3: TGTGCCAGCAGTCAGACAGGGACCAATCAGCCCCAGCATTTT. Translated: CASSQTGTNQPQHF.

The chain joins TRBV5-1 to TRBJ2-2; TRBD1 matches 8 bases. V shed 4 bases and J 0 bases; nucleotides not matched to a gene: 2. There are 15 residues in the CDR3. Germline V gene sequence: CDR1 SGHRS, CDR2 YFSETQ. The CDR3 DNA is TGCGCCAGCAGCACGGGACAGGCGAACACCGGGGAGCTGTTTTTT. Translation: CASSTGQANTGELFF.

CDR3: CASTKERGLTYEQYF. The DNA of the CDR3 is TGTGCCAGCACAAAAGAGCGGGGTTTAACGTACGAGCAGTACTTC. The chain joins TRBV6-6 to TRBJ2-7; 7 nucleotides agree with TRBD2. The CDR3 consists of 15 residues. In germline, CDR1 is MNHNY, CDR2 SVGAGI (reference sequence). V lost 7 bases and J lost 4; bases outside the gene matches: 13.

The chain is built from TRBV15 and TRBJ1-1; unclear D gene. CDR1 LNHNV and CDR2 YYDKDF come from the germline V gene (reference sequence). The CDR3 runs to 14 residues. Trimming took 2 bases from V and 7 from J, leaving 14 bases between them. The chain's CDR3 is CATSRNEAMVEAFF. CDR3 DNA: TGTGCCACCAGCAGAAATGAGGCTATGGTTGAAGCTTTCTTT.

The rearrangement uses TRBV20-1 and TRBJ2-7, with 9 bases matching TRBD1. V was pared by 3 bases and J by 5 bases, with 8 bases of the junction left unmatched. The germline V gene has CDR1 DFQATT and CDR2 SNEGSKA (reference sequence). This CDR3 region has 14 residues. The CDR3 sequence: CSASKGQGFHEQYF. CDR3 sequence (DNA): TGCAGTGCTAGTAAGGGACAGGGTTTCCACGAGCAGTACTTC.

The chain carries TRBV11-2 and TRBJ2-3; TRBD2 matches at 10 bases. This CDR3 comprises 17 residues. V lost 5 bases, J lost 11 bases, and 19 bases stayed unmatched. Looked up from germline, CDR1 is SGHAT and CDR2 is FQNNGV. This CDR3 is CASSQIAGGPAVHGQYF. The CDR3 region has the DNA TGTGCCAGCAGCCAAATAGCGGGGGGCCCGGCTGTTCATGGGCAGTATTTT. Supplemented by reference TRBV11-2 and TRBJ2-3, the full variable domain reads EAGVAQSPRYKIIEKRQSVAFWCNPISGHATLYWYQQILGQGPKLLIQFQNNGVVDDSQLPKDRFSAERLKGVDSTLKIQPAKLEDSAVYLCASSQIAGGPAVHGQYFGPGTRLTVL.

The chain employs TRBV12-2 and TRBJ2-7; no check of the table's D call, TRBD1, against the DNA was made. TRBV12-2 is marked as a pseudogene. CDR3 size: 14 residues. The CDR3 nucleotides read TGTGCAAGTCGCTCTCAGGGGACGTCCTACGAGCAGTACTTC. Translated: CASRSQGTSYEQYF.

The chain's CDR3 is CASSISYNSPLHF. DNA for the CDR3: TGTGCCAGCAGCATATCCTATAATTCACCCCTCCACTTT. The rearrangement links TRBV14 to TRBJ1-6; D unresolved. The germline gives CDR1 SGHDN, CDR2 FVKESK. The CDR3 has 13 amino acids. V lost 5 bases and J lost 1, with 3 bases in between.

As DNA, the CDR3 is TGCGCCAGCAGCTTCCGGGACAGGGGGACCTACGAGCAGTACTTC. It is translated as CASSFRDRGTYEQYF. The chain uses TRBV5-1 and TRBJ2-7, with 11 bases aligning to TRBD1. The germline V gene has CDR1 SGHRS and CDR2 YFSETQ. The V gene end was trimmed by 2 bases and the J gene end by 2 bases; junction bases not matched to a gene: 3. This CDR3 region has 15 residues.

The chain is built from TRBV2 and TRBJ2-3, with 13 bases identical to TRBD2. CDR1 and CDR2 (germline): SNHLY, FYNNEI. The ends lost 7 bases at V and 0 bases at J; junction bases unmatched: 10. CDR3 size: 18 residues. CDR3 protein: CASKGTSGVKTSTDTQYF. As DNA, the CDR3 is TGTGCCAGCAAAGGGACTAGCGGGGTTAAGACTAGCACAGATACGCAGTATTTT.

The chain combines TRBV7-3 with TRBJ1-1; the match to TRBD1 covers 11 bases. The germline V gene has CDR1 SGHTA and CDR2 FQGTGA. The V and J ends lost 6 bases and 8 bases, in that order; junction bases with no gene match: 5. This CDR3 comprises 13 residues. The CDR3 coding sequence is TGTGCCAGCAGTCTGGACAGGGGGCGGGAAGCTTTCTTT. Translation gives CASSLDRGREAFF.

The rearrangement links TRBV5-1 to TRBJ2-5; 10 bases map to TRBD1. The CDR3 has 15 residues. Germline V gene data show CDR1 as SGHRS and CDR2 as YFSETQ. With V trimmed by 4 bases and J by 6 bases, 9 bases remained unmatched. In DNA form, the CDR3 reads TGCGCCAGCAGCGCGGACCGGGACAGGGGCCAGACCCAGTACTTC. The encoded protein is CASSADRDRGQTQYF.

The rearrangement links TRBV9 to TRBJ2-7; a weak D match, TRBD1 (5 bases). V was trimmed by 2 bases and J by 1 base, leaving 10 bases between them. Germline V gene sequence: CDR1 SGDLS, CDR2 YYNGEE. CDR3 length: 14 residues. Here the CDR3 DNA reads TGTGCCAGCAGCGTCGACAGCGCGTCCTACGAGCAGTACTTC. Its translation is CASSVDSASYEQYF.

V usage is TRBV5-1 and J usage is TRBJ2-7, with D possibly TRBD1 on 6 matching bases. The germline V gene encodes CDR1 SGHRS and CDR2 YFSETQ. V was clipped by 4 bases and J by 1 base, with 15 bases between them. The CDR3 runs to 15 residues. The CDR3 region has the DNA TGCGCCAGCAGCGCCGGGACACGCCGGTCCTACGAGCAGTACTTC. Translation gives CASSAGTRRSYEQYF.